Below are 31 T cell receptor beta chains sequenced from a single sample in a study of CD8 T cells in ankylosing spondylitis. TCRdb used MiXCR to reprocess the 5' RACE reads, holding one entry per CDR3 protein. The repertoire holds around 35,000 distinct CDR3 sequences, with roughly 9.6% as singletons. Sample: synovial fluid, either unsorted or a sorted T cell fraction (not recorded which). The source is a male donor with ankylosing spondylitis.

CDR3 nucleotides: TGTGCCACCAGTGAATCACTAGGGACTGAAGCTTTCTTT. Protein sequence: CATSESLGTEAFF. V and J are TRBV24-1 and TRBJ1-1; D not resolved. Germline CDR1 is KGHDR and CDR2 is SFDVKD. This CDR3 has 13 residues. V dropped 4 bases and J dropped 5 bases, with 10 bases sitting between them.

This clonotype was seen repeatedly, ten times or more. This rearrangement joins TRBV28 to TRBJ2-3; 7 bases align to TRBD2. CDR3 size: 16 residues. The junction had 11 bases not matched to a gene; V was cut back by 7 bases and J by 1 base. Germline values: CDR1 MDHEN, CDR2 SYDVKM. The CDR3 sequence is CASNNREAGRTDTQYF. As DNA, the CDR3 is TGTGCCAGCAACAATCGGGAGGCGGGCCGCACAGATACGCAGTATTTT.

This clonotype was seen many times. The V call is TRBV5-8, the J call TRBJ2-7; 8 positions agree with TRBD1. Per germline, CDR1 SGHTS and CDR2 YDEGEE. The CDR3 loop spans 13 amino acids. V lost 2 bases, J lost 2 bases, and 0 bases stayed unmatched. CDR3 region: CASSLQGAYEQYF. The CDR3 DNA reads TGTGCCAGCAGCTTACAGGGGGCCTACGAGCAGTACTTC.

The gene calls are TRBV9 and TRBJ2-3, with D perhaps matching TRBD2 (5 bases). The CDR3 runs to 15 residues. Germline loops: CDR1 SGDLS, CDR2 YYNGEE. With 9 bases removed from V and 1 base from J, the gap between germline ends came to 18 bases. The DNA for the CDR3 is TGTGCCACCTCCCCAGCGGTAATGGGCACAGATACGCAGTATTTT. Protein sequence: CATSPAVMGTDTQYF.

There are many counts of this clonotype. The rearrangement joins TRBV2 to TRBJ1-2, with D uncertain. There are 11 residues in the CDR3. Trimming left V 4 bases short and J 7 bases short, with 7 bases between. From germline, CDR1 is SNHLY and CDR2 FYNNEI. CDR3 DNA: TGTGCCAGCAGTGTAGACCCTGGCTACACCTTC. It codes for CASSVDPGYTF.

This clonotype was observed many times. The chain uses TRBV5-1 and TRBJ2-3, with 8 nucleotides matching TRBD2. The germline V gene encodes CDR1 SGHRS and CDR2 YFSETQ. V was pared by 0 bases and J by 2 bases, with 5 bases of the junction left unmatched. The CDR3 is made up of 16 amino acids. CDR3 coding DNA: TGCGCCAGCAGCTTGGAGGGGACTAGTTCCACAGATACGCAGTATTTT. Its translation is CASSLEGTSSTDTQYF.

This clonotype showed up just a few times. The chain recombines TRBV2 with TRBJ1-2; TRBD1 aligns across 7 bases. V trimming: 6 bases; J trimming: 8 bases; junction bases outside the gene matches: 6. CDR3 length: 12 amino acids. Germline values: CDR1 SNHLY, CDR2 FYNNEI. The CDR3 region has the DNA TGTGCCAGCAGCCACCCGGGACAGGGCTACACCTTC. This sequence encodes CASSHPGQGYTF.

The chain combines TRBV7-6 with TRBJ2-1; D gene ambiguous. Trimming took off 0 bases at V and 10 bases at J, with 7 bases between the two ends. Germline CDR1 is SGHVS and CDR2 is FNYEAQ. The CDR3 spans 12 residues. CDR3 coding DNA: TGTGCCAGCAGCTTAGCCGCGGACGAGCAGTTCTTC. Translating it yields CASSLAADEQFF.

This clonotype showed up many times. The gene calls are TRBV27 and TRBJ2-3; tentative D call: TRBD2 (6 bases). The CDR3 sequence is 14 residues long. Germline CDR1 and CDR2: MNHEY and SMNVEV (reference sequence). The germline V and J ends were trimmed by 9 bases and 3 bases, with 16 bases remaining between them. The CDR3 loop is CASRGGQLTDTQYF. CDR3 coding DNA: TGTGCCAGTCGTGGAGGGCAGTTGACAGATACGCAGTATTTT.

This clonotype was observed at least ten times. The genes are TRBV12-3 or TRBV12-4 and TRBJ2-7; TRBD1 is a possible D gene (6 bases). This CDR3 contains 14 residues. Trimming shortened V by 2 bases and J by 5 bases, and 13 bases separated the two germline ends. For the CDR3, the DNA is TGTGCCAGCAGTTTACAGGGGCTCGGAAACGAGCAGTACTTC. Amino acids: CASSLQGLGNEQYF.

The CDR3: CASSLSEDSRDTQYF. For the CDR3, the DNA is TGCGCCAGCAGCCTGAGTGAGGACTCCAGGGATACGCAGTATTTT. The rearrangement uses TRBV5-1 and TRBJ2-3; maybe TRBD2 (5 bases). Trimming cost V 4 bases and J 6 bases, with 18 bases left between them. CDR1 and CDR2 from the germline V gene are SGHRS and YFSETQ. The CDR3 spans 15 residues.

This clonotype was seen ten or more times. The genes are TRBV18 and TRBJ2-7; D may be TRBD1 or TRBD2 (5 bases each). This CDR3 has 14 amino acids. Germline CDR1 is KGHSH and CDR2 is LQKENI. V was cut by 3 bases and J by 3 bases, with 12 bases left in between. The CDR3 DNA follows: TGTGCCAGCTCACCCGGGACGGCGAGCTACGAGCAGTACTTC. It specifies CASSPGTASYEQYF. The complete variable domain, with remaining parts taken from reference TRBV18 and TRBJ2-7, reads NAGVMQNPRHLVRRRGQEARLRCSPMKGHSHVYWYRQLPEEGLKFMVYLQKENIIDESGMPKERFSAEFPKEGPSILRIQQVVRGDSAAYFCASSPGTASYEQYFGPGTRLTVT.

In this sample, this clonotype turned up a few times. The gene calls are TRBV28 and TRBJ2-7, with D maybe TRBD2 (5 bases). The V gene lost 6 bases and the J gene lost 7 bases, with 10 bases spanning the gap. Germline assignment: CDR1 MDHEN and CDR2 SYDVKM. CDR3 length equals 11 residues. CDR3 DNA sequence: TGTGCCAGCAGCGAACTAGAGGAGCAGTACTTC. Protein product: CASSELEEQYF.

This clonotype came up many times. The chain combines TRBV9 with TRBJ2-3; no definite D call. The CDR3 is made up of 15 amino acids. V lost 3 bases, J lost 0 bases, and 11 bases lay in between. Germline assignment: CDR1 SGDLS and CDR2 YYNGEE. CDR3 nucleotides: TGTGCCAGCAGCGCTGTCGGCGGAAGCACAGATACGCAGTATTTT. This codes for CASSAVGGSTDTQYF. Variable domain in full (rest from reference TRBV9 and TRBJ2-3): DSGVTQTPKHLITATGQRVTLRCSPRSGDLSVYWYQQSLDQGLQFLIQYYNGEERAKGNILERFSAQQFPDLHSELNLSSLELGDSALYFCASSAVGGSTDTQYFGPGTRLTVL.

This clonotype counts as medium-sized. The rearrangement joins TRBV18 to TRBJ2-3, with 7 bases identical to TRBD2. V trimming: 1 base; J trimming: 3 bases; junction bases outside the gene matches: 4. The CDR3 is 15 amino acids. Germline V CDR1 and CDR2: KGHSH, LQKENI. The CDR3 spells CASSPQDSGTDTQYF. DNA for the CDR3: TGTGCCAGCTCACCACAGGATAGCGGGACAGATACGCAGTATTTT.

This clonotype was detected a few times. The V gene is TRBV3-1, the J gene TRBJ2-1; TRBD2 matches at 7 bases. Trimming at V came to 4 bases and at J to 9 bases, leaving 15 bases not matched to a gene. This CDR3 is built from 16 residues. CDR1 and CDR2 (germline): LGHDT, YNNKEL (reference sequence). The DNA of the CDR3 is TGTGCCAGCAGCCTACTGCGGGACTACCCTGAGAGTGAGCAGTTCTTC. Translation: CASSLLRDYPESEQFF.

This clonotype was detected only a few times. The V gene is TRBV7-8, the J gene TRBJ2-2; D is undetermined. V gave up 5 bases and J gave up 5 bases, with 15 bases separating them. CDR1 and CDR2 from the germline V gene are SGHVS and FQNEAQ. This CDR3 is built from 15 residues. CDR3 DNA sequence: TGTGCCAGCAGCAGCCACTGGCGCCTTACCGGGGAGCTGTTTTTT. Translating gives CASSSHWRLTGELFF. Using reference TRBV7-8 and TRBJ2-2 for the parts outside the CDR3, the full variable domain is GAGVSQSPRYKVAKRGQDVALRCDPISGHVSLFWYQQALGQGPEFLTYFQNEAQLDKSGLPSDRFFAERPEGSVSTLKIQRTQQEDSAVYLCASSSHWRLTGELFFGEGSRLTVL.

The table lists this clonotype with a few counts. This sequence joins TRBV28 and TRBJ2-3; the D gene is possibly TRBD2 (5 bases). Germline V gene sequence: CDR1 MDHEN, CDR2 SYDVKM. CDR3 length: 15 residues. Trimming stripped 5 bases from V and 5 bases from J, with 17 bases between. This chain's CDR3 is CASSPRANRGDTQYF. CDR3 nucleotides: TGTGCCAGCAGTCCCCGCGCAAACCGGGGAGATACGCAGTATTTT.

The chain recombines TRBV20-1 with TRBJ1-1; tentative D call: TRBD1 (6 bases). The CDR3 is 14 amino acids. Trimming cost V 4 bases and J 0 bases, with 12 bases left between them. Germline V CDR1 and CDR2: DFQATT, SNEGSKA (reference sequence). The CDR3, as DNA: TGCAGTGCTAACAAACAGGGCGTGAACACTGAAGCTTTCTTT. Protein sequence: CSANKQGVNTEAFF.

In its sample, this clonotype was seen many times. This chain links TRBV10-3 with TRBJ2-7; D is ambiguous. This CDR3 comprises 15 residues. The V end lost 10 bases, the J end lost 3 bases, and 22 bases lay between the germline ends. Germline V gene data show CDR1 as ENHRY and CDR2 as SYGVKD. This CDR3 reads CATGRPPATDYEQYF. The DNA of the CDR3 is TGTGCCACCGGTCGGCCCCCAGCCACGGACTACGAGCAGTACTTC.

The CDR3 here is CASNIEGARGYTF. The CDR3 nucleotides read TGTGCCAGCAACATAGAAGGGGCGCGTGGCTACACCTTC. The chain combines TRBV28 with TRBJ1-2; D may be TRBD1 (5 bases). This CDR3 comprises 13 residues. The V gene's germline CDR1 is MDHEN and CDR2 SYDVKM. V lost 7 bases to trimming and J lost 7 bases, with 16 bases between them.

This clonotype was picked up a small number of times. V usage is TRBV11-2 and J usage is TRBJ2-3; 8 bases match TRBD2. Germline V gene data show CDR1 as SGHAT and CDR2 as FQNNGV. After removal of 0 bases from V and 1 base from J, the junction contained 6 bases not matched to a gene. The CDR3 runs to 17 residues. CDR3 sequence reads: CASSLDGLAGRTDTQYF. The CDR3 region has the DNA TGTGCCAGCAGCTTAGACGGGTTAGCGGGGCGCACAGATACGCAGTATTTT.

This clonotype was seen repeatedly, ten times or more. The V call is TRBV10-3, the J call TRBJ2-2, with TRBD2 matching over 9 bases. The CDR3 totals 13 residues. V shed 8 bases, J shed 7 bases, and the junction held 5 bases outside the gene matches. Germline CDR1 is ENHRY and CDR2 is SYGVKD. CDR3 in amino acids: CAIVAGADGELFF. Here the CDR3 DNA reads TGTGCCATCGTAGCGGGAGCGGACGGGGAGCTGTTTTTT.

This CDR3 is CASSYSTGVRRPKTEAFF. The DNA of the CDR3 is TGTGCCAGCAGTTACTCGACGGGAGTCAGGCGCCCTAAAACTGAAGCTTTCTTT. The V gene is TRBV6-5, the J gene TRBJ1-1; unclear D gene. The V and J ends lost 0 bases and 5 bases respectively, with 22 bases between them. The V gene's germline CDR1 is MNHEY and CDR2 SVGAGI. CDR3 length: 18 residues.

The chain carries TRBV12-3 or TRBV12-4 and TRBJ2-3; D gene unclear. CDR3 size: 14 residues. Trimming shortened V by 7 bases and J by 2 bases, and 13 bases separated the two germline ends. In DNA, the CDR3 is TGTGCCAGCACCTTGACCCACTACACAGATACGCAGTATTTT. Residues: CASTLTHYTDTQYF.

This clonotype was found a few times. V gene TRBV28 combines with J gene TRBJ2-7; D is perhaps TRBD1 or TRBD2 (5 bases each). The CDR3 covers 14 residues. Germline CDR1 MDHEN, CDR2 SYDVKM. The V gene lost 8 bases and the J gene lost 2 bases, with 16 bases spanning the gap. CDR3 protein: CASGTGTVTYEQYF. As DNA, the CDR3 is TGTGCCAGCGGCACCGGGACCGTCACCTACGAGCAGTACTTC.

V and J are TRBV7-3 and TRBJ2-7, with D possibly being TRBD1 or TRBD2 (6 bases each). Trimming shortened V by 5 bases and J by 5 bases, and 13 bases separated the two germline ends. The CDR3 contains 13 residues. The V gene's germline CDR1 is SGHTA and CDR2 FQGTGA. The CDR3 is CASSEGGGNEQYF. CDR3 sequence (DNA): TGTGCCAGCAGCGAAGGGGGAGGTAACGAGCAGTACTTC.

The chain links TRBV4-3 to TRBJ2-7; weak D call: TRBD2 (7 bases). The germline V gene encodes CDR1 LGHNA and CDR2 YSLEER. The V end was cut by 2 bases, the J end by 6 bases, with 14 bases between. The CDR3 totals 14 residues. This CDR3 reads CASSQTGGGSEQYF. The CDR3, as DNA: TGCGCCAGCAGCCAAACTGGGGGGGGCTCCGAGCAGTACTTC.

This clonotype showed up just a few times. CDR3 in DNA: TGTGCCACCAGTCGGACAGGGGAAGGAAACATTCAGTACTTC. It translates to CATSRTGEGNIQYF. The chain is built from TRBV24-1 and TRBJ2-4; TRBD1 matches 9 bases. Germline lookup yields CDR1 KGHDR and CDR2 SFDVKD. J lost 6 bases, V lost 6 bases, and 5 bases had no gene match. The CDR3 loop spans 14 amino acids.

This clonotype was seen only a few times. The gene calls are TRBV4-1 and TRBJ1-5; 7 bases fit TRBD1. The germline CDR1 and CDR2 sequences are MGHRA and YSYEKL. V was pared by 4 bases and J by 4 bases, with 7 bases of the junction left unmatched. The CDR3 is 15 amino acids. CDR3 bases: TGCGCCAGCAGCCCCCGACAGGGTGGAAATCAGCCCCAGCATTTT. Translation: CASSPRQGGNQPQHF.

This clonotype turned up a few times. This chain links TRBV12-3 or TRBV12-4 with TRBJ1-6; D is possibly TRBD1 (6 bases). V lost 3 bases and J lost 9, with 15 bases in between. There are 15 residues in the CDR3. CDR3 region: CASSFNPGGGSPLHF. The CDR3 DNA follows: TGTGCCAGCAGTTTTAATCCCGGGGGCGGTTCACCCCTCCACTTT.